These 3 T cell receptor beta chains originate from one sample sequenced in a study of CD4 T cell repertoires in COVID-19. Sequencing used immunoSEQ multiplex PCR; TCRdb keeps in-frame clones, though not all of them. The table shows 60,000 to 90,000 clones, with 83% occurring only once. The sequencing here drew on CD4+ T cells from peripheral blood, taken after recovery from COVID-19. The receptor set was obtained from a human donor who had COVID-19.

The rearrangement joins TRBV3-1 (or the pseudogene TRBV3-2) to TRBJ1-2; D remains unclear. Trimming stripped 4 bases from V and 2 bases from J, with 8 bases between. The germline V gene has CDR1 LGHDT and CDR2 YNNKEL (reference sequence). The CDR3 runs 13 residues. The CDR3 bases are TGTGCCAGCAGCCTCGAGATCAACTATGGCTACACCTTC. Residues: CASSLEINYGYTF.

The chain joins TRBV4-1 to TRBJ1-3; no definite D call. CDR3 size: 18 residues. CDR1 and CDR2 (germline): MGHRA, YSYEKL. The V and J ends lost 1 base and 0 bases respectively, with 16 bases between them. The CDR3 reads CASSQGVGSRASGNTIYF. Here the CDR3 DNA reads TGCGCCAGCAGCCAAGGAGTCGGTTCTAGGGCCTCTGGAAACACCATATATTTT.

This chain uses TRBV5-1 with TRBJ2-6; tentatively, D is TRBD1 (6 bases). Trimming shortened V by 3 bases and J by 1 base, and 11 bases separated the two germline ends. CDR3 size: 16 residues. CDR1 and CDR2 from the germline V gene are SGHRS and YFSETQ. In nucleotides, the CDR3 is TGCGCCAGCAGCTCGAACAGGGAGTCTGGGGCCAACGTCCTGACTTTC. Protein product: CASSSNRESGANVLTF.